This T cell receptor beta chain derives from a study of T cells in narcolepsy (dated by TCRdb to 2017 to 2018). General notes on the study: Patients with narcolepsy type 1 or type 2 (NT1, NT2) and healthy control donors were enrolled in the study. The study sought autoreactive T cells targeting hypocretin neuron self-antigens (hypocretin, TRIB2) in narcolepsy patients, using TCR Vbeta sequencing to track clonotypes in blood and CSF.

Library preparation employed the immunoSEQ multiplex PCR assay. TCRdb holds this immuneACCESS table with in-frame rearrangements only. Some clones are missing; in checked studies, unresolved V genes explain under half, and the rest has no known cause. The sample table records over 25,000 clones; approximately 79% of these occur just once. The ten largest clones capture 6.6% of the sample. For TCR Vbeta sequencing, memory CD4+ T cells were sorted ex vivo from the peripheral blood of narcolepsy patients and healthy controls. In the case of this clone: The target of this receptor is not known. No much larger clone exists at a distance of one base, and base qualities are not known.

Broader findings and caveats from the paper: Numbers of sequenced blood memory CD4+ clonotypes were comparable, averaging approximately 42,000 in patients and approximately 30,000 in controls. Autoreactive clonotypes were reported to be detected serially in the blood of the same patients and of different patients, but not in the blood of healthy controls. Plots comparing CSF and blood CD4+ T cell clonotypes from the same patient highlighted HCRT-specific and TRIB2-specific autoreactive clonotypes. Some blood memory CD4+ repertoires from patients and controls contained no sequences matching autoreactive T cell clones.

Inclusive of the bounding cysteine and phenylalanine, the CDR3 is 13 residues long. The sequence is cut down to CDR3 DNA, 39 bases in frame from base 1. CDR1 and CDR2 are read off the germline V gene as WSHSY and SAAADI. V trim: 7 bases; J trim: 1 base; unmatched bases: 3. Sequencing was carried out using memory (CD45RA-) CD4+ T cells from blood. The cell subset or site label corresponds to: memory T cells sorted ex vivo from peripheral blood. This chain joins TRBV10-2 to TRBJ2-5, with 7 bases in between that match TRBD1. This clonotype was obtained from a human donor in good health. In nucleotides, the sequence is TGCGCCAGCAAAGGACAGGTCCAAGAGACCCAGTACTTC. Its protein reads: CASKGQVQETQYF.